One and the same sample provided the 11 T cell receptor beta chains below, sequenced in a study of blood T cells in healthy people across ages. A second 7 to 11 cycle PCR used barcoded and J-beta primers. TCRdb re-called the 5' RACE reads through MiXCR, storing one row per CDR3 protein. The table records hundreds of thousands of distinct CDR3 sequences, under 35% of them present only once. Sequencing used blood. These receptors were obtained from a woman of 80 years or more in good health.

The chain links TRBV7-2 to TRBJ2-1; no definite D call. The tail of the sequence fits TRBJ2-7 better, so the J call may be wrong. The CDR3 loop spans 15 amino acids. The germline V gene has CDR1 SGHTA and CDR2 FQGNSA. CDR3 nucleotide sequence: TGTGCCAGCAGCGTTCTCTCGCCGTATGACAATGAGCAGTACTTC. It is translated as CASSVLSPYDNEQYF.

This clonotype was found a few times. The CDR3 coding sequence is TGCAGCGTTGGCGGGGATAATTCACCCCTCCACTTT. Translating gives CSVGGDNSPLHF. This chain uses TRBV29-1 with TRBJ1-6; D is unresolved. Germline V gene data show CDR1 as SQVTM and CDR2 as ANQGSEA. Trimming cost V 4 bases and J 5 bases, with 6 bases left between them. The CDR3 runs to 12 residues.

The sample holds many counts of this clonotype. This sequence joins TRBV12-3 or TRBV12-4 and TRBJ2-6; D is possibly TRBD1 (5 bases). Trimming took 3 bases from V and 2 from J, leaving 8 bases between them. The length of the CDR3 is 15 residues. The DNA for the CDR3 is TGTGCCAGCAGTTTTAAGGGGACTGGGGCCAACGTCCTGACTTTC. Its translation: CASSFKGTGANVLTF.

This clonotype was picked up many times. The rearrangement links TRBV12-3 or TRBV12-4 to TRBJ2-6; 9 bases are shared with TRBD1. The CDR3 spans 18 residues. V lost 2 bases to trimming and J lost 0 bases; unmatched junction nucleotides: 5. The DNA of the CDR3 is TGTGCCAGCAGTTTAAGAGGACAGGGGAGCTCTGGGGCCAACGTCCTGACTTTC. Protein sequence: CASSLRGQGSSGANVLTF.

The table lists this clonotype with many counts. The CDR3 sequence is CASSSLGTGKETQYF. Written as DNA, the CDR3 is TGTGCCAGCAGCTCGCTCGGGACAGGCAAAGAGACCCAGTACTTC. V and J are TRBV5-5 and TRBJ2-5; 8 nucleotides align to TRBD1. The CDR3 loop spans 15 amino acids. CDR1 and CDR2 from the germline V gene are SGHKS and YYEKEE (reference sequence). V was clipped by 3 bases and J by 3 bases; unmatched bases: 7.

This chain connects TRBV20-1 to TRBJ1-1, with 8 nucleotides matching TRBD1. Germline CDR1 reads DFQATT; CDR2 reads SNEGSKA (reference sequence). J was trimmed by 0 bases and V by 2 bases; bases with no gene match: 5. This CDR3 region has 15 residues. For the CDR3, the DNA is TGCAGTGCTAGAAGACAGGGGAGGGTGAACACTGAAGCTTTCTTT. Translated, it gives CSARRQGRVNTEAFF.

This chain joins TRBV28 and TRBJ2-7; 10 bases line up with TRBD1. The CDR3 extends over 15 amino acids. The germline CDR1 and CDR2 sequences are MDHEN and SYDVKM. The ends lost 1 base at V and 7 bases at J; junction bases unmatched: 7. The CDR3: CASSLLGTGAREQYF. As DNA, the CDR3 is TGTGCCAGCAGTTTATTAGGGACAGGGGCGCGGGAGCAGTACTTC.

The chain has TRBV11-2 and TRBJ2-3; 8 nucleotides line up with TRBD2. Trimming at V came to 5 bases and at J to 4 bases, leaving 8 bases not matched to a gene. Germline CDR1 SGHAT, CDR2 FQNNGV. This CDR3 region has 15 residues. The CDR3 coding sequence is TGTGCCAGCAGCCCAATCGGGACTAGAGCAGATACGCAGTATTTT. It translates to CASSPIGTRADTQYF.

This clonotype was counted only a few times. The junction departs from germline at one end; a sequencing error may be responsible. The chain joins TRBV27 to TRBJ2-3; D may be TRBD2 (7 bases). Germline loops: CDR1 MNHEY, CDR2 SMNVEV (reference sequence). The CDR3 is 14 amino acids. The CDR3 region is CVSSLGGAVDTQYF. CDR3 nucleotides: TGCGTCAGCAGTTTAGGGGGGGCGGTGGATACGCAGTATTTT.

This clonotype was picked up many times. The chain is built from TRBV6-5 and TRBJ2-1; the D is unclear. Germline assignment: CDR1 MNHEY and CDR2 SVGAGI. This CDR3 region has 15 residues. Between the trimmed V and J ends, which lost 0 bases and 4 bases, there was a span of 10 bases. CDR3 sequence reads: CASSYSISGYNEQFF. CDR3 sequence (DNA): TGTGCCAGCAGTTACTCGATTTCCGGATACAATGAGCAGTTCTTC.

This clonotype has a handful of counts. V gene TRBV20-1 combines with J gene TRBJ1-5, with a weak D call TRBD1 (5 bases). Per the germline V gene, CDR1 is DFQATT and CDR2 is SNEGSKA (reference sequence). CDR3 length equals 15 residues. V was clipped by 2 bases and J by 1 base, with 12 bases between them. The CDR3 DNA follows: TGCAGTGCTAGAACCAGGGTAGGAAGCAATCAGCCCCAGCATTTT. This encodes CSARTRVGSNQPQHF.